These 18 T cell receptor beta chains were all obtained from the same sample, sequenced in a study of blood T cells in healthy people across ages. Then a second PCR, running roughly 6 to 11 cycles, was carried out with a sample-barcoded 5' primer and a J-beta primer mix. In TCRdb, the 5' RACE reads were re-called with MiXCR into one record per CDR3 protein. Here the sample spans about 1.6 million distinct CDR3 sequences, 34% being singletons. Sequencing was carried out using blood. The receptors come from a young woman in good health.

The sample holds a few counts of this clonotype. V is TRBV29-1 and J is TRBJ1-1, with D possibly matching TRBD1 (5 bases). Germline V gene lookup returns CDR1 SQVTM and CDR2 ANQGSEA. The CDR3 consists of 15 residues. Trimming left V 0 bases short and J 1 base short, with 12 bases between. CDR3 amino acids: CSVEDPWTTNTEAFF. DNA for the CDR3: TGCAGCGTTGAAGATCCTTGGACAACGAACACTGAAGCTTTCTTT.

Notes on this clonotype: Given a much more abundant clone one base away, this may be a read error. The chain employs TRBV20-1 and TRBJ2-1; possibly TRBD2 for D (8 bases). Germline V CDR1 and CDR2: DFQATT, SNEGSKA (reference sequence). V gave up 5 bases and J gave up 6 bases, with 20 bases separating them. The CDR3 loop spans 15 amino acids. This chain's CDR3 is CSAQGEAGVFNEQFF. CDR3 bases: TGCAGTGCTCAGGGGGAAGCGGGAGTATTCAATGAGCAGTTCTTC.

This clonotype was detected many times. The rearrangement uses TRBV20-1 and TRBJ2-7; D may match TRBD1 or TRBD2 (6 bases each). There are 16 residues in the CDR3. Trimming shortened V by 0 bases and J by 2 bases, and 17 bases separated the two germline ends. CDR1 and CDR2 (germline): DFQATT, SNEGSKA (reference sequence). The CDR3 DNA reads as TGCAGTGCTAGAGAATTGGGGGCGGGGTTTCCCTACGAGCAGTACTTC. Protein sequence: CSARELGAGFPYEQYF.

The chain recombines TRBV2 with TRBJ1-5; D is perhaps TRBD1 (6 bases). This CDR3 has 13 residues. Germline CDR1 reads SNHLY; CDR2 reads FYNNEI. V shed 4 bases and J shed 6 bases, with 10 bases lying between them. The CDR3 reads CASSVGQLQPQHF. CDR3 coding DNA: TGTGCCAGCAGTGTCGGACAGCTTCAGCCCCAGCATTTT.

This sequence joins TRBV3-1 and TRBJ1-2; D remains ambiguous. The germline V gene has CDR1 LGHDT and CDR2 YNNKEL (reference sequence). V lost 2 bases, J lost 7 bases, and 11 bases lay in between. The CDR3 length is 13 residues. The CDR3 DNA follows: TGTGCCAGCAGCCAACTCGGGGAAGGTGGCTACACCTTC. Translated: CASSQLGEGGYTF.

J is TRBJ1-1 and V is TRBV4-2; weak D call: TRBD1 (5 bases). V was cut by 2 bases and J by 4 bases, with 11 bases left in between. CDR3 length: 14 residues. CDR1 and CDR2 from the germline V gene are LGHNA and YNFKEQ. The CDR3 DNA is TGTGCCAGCAGCCAACGAACGGGGGTCACTGAAGCTTTCTTT. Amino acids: CASSQRTGVTEAFF.

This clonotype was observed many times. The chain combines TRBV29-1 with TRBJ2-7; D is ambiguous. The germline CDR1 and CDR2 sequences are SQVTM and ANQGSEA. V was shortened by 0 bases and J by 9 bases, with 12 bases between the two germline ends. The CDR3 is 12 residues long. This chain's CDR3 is CSVEEKGSGQYF. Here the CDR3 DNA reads TGCAGCGTTGAAGAAAAGGGTTCAGGGCAGTACTTC.

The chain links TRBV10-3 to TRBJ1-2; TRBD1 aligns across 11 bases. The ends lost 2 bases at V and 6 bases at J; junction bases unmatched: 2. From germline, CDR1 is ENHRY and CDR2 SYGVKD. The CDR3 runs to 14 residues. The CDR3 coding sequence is TGTGCCATCAGTGAGGGACAGGGGGCGGATGGCTACACCTTC. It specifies CAISEGQGADGYTF.

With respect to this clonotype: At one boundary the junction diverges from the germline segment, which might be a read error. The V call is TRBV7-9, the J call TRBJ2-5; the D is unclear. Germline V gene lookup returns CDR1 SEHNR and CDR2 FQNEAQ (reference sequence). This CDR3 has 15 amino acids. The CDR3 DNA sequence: TGTGCCAGCACCCCCACCTCCGTCTACCAGGAGACCCAGTACTTC. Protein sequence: CASTPTSVYQETQYF.

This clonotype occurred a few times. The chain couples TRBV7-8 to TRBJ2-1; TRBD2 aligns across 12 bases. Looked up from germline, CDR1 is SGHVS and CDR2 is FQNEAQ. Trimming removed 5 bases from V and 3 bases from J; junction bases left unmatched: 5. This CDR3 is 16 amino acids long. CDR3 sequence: CASSGRLAGDYNEQFF. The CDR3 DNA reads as TGTGCCAGCAGCGGCCGACTAGCGGGGGACTACAATGAGCAGTTCTTC. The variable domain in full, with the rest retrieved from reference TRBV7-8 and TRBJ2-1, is GAGVSQSPRYKVAKRGQDVALRCDPISGHVSLFWYQQALGQGPEFLTYFQNEAQLDKSGLPSDRFFAERPEGSVSTLKIQRTQQEDSAVYLCASSGRLAGDYNEQFFGPGTRLTVL.

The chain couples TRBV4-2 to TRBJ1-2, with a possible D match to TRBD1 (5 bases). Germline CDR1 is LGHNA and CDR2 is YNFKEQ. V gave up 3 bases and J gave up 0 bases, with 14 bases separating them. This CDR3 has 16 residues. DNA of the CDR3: TGTGCCAGCAGCCACGCTGGGACTGAAACTAACTATGGCTACACCTTC. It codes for CASSHAGTETNYGYTF.

The CDR3 sequence is CASSSWARTTDNEQFF. In DNA form, the CDR3 reads TGTGCCAGCAGTTCCTGGGCCCGGACCACAGACAATGAGCAGTTCTTC. This chain links TRBV27 with TRBJ2-1; D gene ambiguous. The CDR3 spans 16 residues. Trimming removed 4 bases at V and 5 bases at J, with 18 bases between. Germline loops: CDR1 MNHEY, CDR2 SMNVEV (reference sequence).

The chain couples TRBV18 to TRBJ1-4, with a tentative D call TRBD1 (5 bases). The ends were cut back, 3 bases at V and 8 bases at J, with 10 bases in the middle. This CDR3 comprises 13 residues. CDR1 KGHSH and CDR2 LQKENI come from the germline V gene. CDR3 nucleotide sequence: TGTGCCAGCTCACCCCCGCCAGGGGAAAAACTGTTTTTT. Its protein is CASSPPPGEKLFF.

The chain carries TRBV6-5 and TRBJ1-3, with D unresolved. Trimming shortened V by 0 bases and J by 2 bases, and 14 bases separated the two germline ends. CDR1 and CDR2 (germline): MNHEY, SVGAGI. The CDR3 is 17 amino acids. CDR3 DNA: TGTGCCAGCAGTTACTCGAGACGGATCGGCGCTGGAAACACCATATATTTT. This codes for CASSYSRRIGAGNTIYF.

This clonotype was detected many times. DNA for the CDR3: TGCAGCGTTGGAATGAGGGGGTACGAGCAGTACTTC. Its translation: CSVGMRGYEQYF. V and J are TRBV29-1 and TRBJ2-7; D might be TRBD1 (6 bases). The V end lost 4 bases, the J end lost 4 bases, and 11 bases lay between the germline ends. CDR3 size: 12 residues. Germline CDR1 reads SQVTM; CDR2 reads ANQGSEA.

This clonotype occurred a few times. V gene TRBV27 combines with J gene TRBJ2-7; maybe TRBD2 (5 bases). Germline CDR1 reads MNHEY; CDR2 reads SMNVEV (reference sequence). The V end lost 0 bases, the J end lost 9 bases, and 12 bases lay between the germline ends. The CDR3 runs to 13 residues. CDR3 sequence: CASSLSSGNRQYF. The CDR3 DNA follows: TGTGCCAGCAGTTTATCGTCCGGGAATCGGCAGTACTTC.

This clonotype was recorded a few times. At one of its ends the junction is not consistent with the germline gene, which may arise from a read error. The CDR3 loop reads CASGQVDPLGSSYEQYF. The CDR3 coding sequence is TGCGCCAGCGGCCAAGTAGACCCACTGGGATCATCCTACGAGCAGTACTTC. The rearrangement links TRBV4-1 to TRBJ2-7; D is ambiguous. Germline CDR1 reads MGHRA; CDR2 reads YSYEKL. This CDR3 has 17 residues.

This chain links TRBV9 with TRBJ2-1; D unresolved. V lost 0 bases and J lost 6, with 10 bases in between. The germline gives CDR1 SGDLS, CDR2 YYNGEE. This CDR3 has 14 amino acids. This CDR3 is CASSVDAFRNEQFF. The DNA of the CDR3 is TGTGCCAGCAGCGTAGACGCCTTCCGCAATGAGCAGTTCTTC.